This entry features one T cell receptor (beta chain) sequence. Antigen unknown. Sequencing was performed with immunoSEQ multiplex PCR; in TCRdb, only in-frame clones are kept and a portion is missing. The sample holds more than 25,000 clones, roughly two thirds seen once. This entry belongs to a study of vaccination effects on CD4 cells after COVID-19. Sequencing was preceded by expansion of antigen-specific CD4+ T cells with viral peptide pools in the ViraFEST assay. With approximately 10 days of culture completed, CD4+ T cells were isolated. Study results and limitations: Nearly all vaccine-induced clones in healthy recipients recognized only SARS-CoV-2.

V was cut by 4 bases and J by 1 base, with 16 bases left in between. This CDR3 is built from 16 residues. The germline V gene encodes CDR1 LGHNA and CDR2 YNFKEQ. This material consisted of CD4+ T cells from PBMCs cultured with HCoV-229E spike peptides, taken before COVID-19 vaccination. The receptor's source is a human donor who received a COVID-19 vaccine. This chain links TRBV4-2 with TRBJ1-2; D remains unclear. The CDR3 coding sequence is TGTGCCAGCAGCCGTGAAGGAGAGACGATTAACTATGGCTACACCTTC. Translated, it gives CASSREGETINYGYTF.